The 17 T cell receptor beta chains presented below share a single source sample, sequenced in a study of cytotoxic CD8 clonotypes in ibrutinib-treated CLL. Assay used: immunoSEQ multiplex PCR; TCRdb lists only in-frame clones, some missing. The sample lists about 310,000 clones; 80% were seen once. Material: PBMCs, obtained before ibrutinib treatment. The origin of the receptors is a human donor with chronic lymphocytic leukemia.

The chain is built from TRBV5-6 and TRBJ2-3; 12 bases are shared with TRBD2. V shed 4 bases, J shed 6 bases, and the junction held 3 bases outside the gene matches. The CDR3 covers 14 residues. Germline CDR1 SGHDT, CDR2 YYEEEE. For the CDR3, the DNA is TGTGCCAGCAGCACCGGACTAGCGGGGGATACGCAGTATTTT. Protein: CASSTGLAGDTQYF.

The CDR3 DNA follows: TGTGCCAGCAGTACGGGCGGGTGGAATCAGCCCCAGCATTTT. Protein sequence: CASSTGGWNQPQHF. The chain couples TRBV2 to TRBJ1-5; the D is unclear. The germline CDR1 and CDR2 sequences are SNHLY and FYNNEI. V lost 5 bases to trimming and J lost 4 bases, with 12 bases between them. There are 14 residues in the CDR3.

The gene calls are TRBV5-1 and TRBJ2-2; 9 bases align to TRBD2. The ends lost 2 bases at V and 2 bases at J; junction bases unmatched: 4. Looked up from germline, CDR1 is SGHRS and CDR2 is YFSETQ. The CDR3 has 16 amino acids. The CDR3 here is CASSFSSGDNTGELFF. DNA of the CDR3: TGCGCCAGCAGCTTCTCTAGCGGGGATAACACCGGGGAGCTGTTTTTT.

This rearrangement joins TRBV5-1 to TRBJ1-2, with 8 nucleotides matching TRBD1. CDR3 length: 13 residues. Germline CDR1 is SGHRS and CDR2 is YFSETQ. V shed 4 bases, J shed 2 bases, and the junction held 1 base outside the gene matches. CDR3 coding DNA: TGCGCCAGCAGCGGACAGGGCAACTATGGCTACACCTTC. It encodes CASSGQGNYGYTF. Full variable domain (outside the CDR3, taken from reference TRBV5-1 and TRBJ1-2): KAGVTQTPRYLIKTRGQQVTLSCSPISGHRSVSWYQQTPGQGLQFLFEYFSETQRNKGNFPGRFSGRQFSNSRSEMNVSTLELGDSALYLCASSGQGNYGYTFGSGTRLTVV.

The CDR3 spells CASSSGQDTQYF. As DNA, the CDR3 is TGTGCCAGCAGTTCCGGACAGGATACGCAGTATTTT. This chain links TRBV28 with TRBJ2-3; tentative D call: TRBD1 (6 bases). V lost 4 bases, J lost 6 bases, and 8 bases lay in between. The CDR3 extends over 12 amino acids. Germline values: CDR1 MDHEN, CDR2 SYDVKM.

The count of this clone is one. The chain links TRBV29-1 to TRBJ2-1, with 10 bases identical to TRBD2. Trimming at V came to 4 bases and at J to 10 bases, leaving 16 bases not matched to a gene. Germline CDR1 is SQVTM and CDR2 is ANQGSEA. This CDR3 is 16 amino acids long. CDR3 region: CSVVPAPGLAGVEQFF. CDR3 sequence (DNA): TGCAGCGTTGTCCCCGCCCCTGGGCTAGCGGGAGTGGAGCAGTTCTTC.

The rearrangement joins TRBV19 to TRBJ2-1; TRBD2 agrees at 16 bases. V shed 3 bases, J shed 2 bases, and the junction held 7 bases outside the gene matches. This CDR3 is 19 amino acids long. Germline CDR1 LNHDA, CDR2 SQIVND (reference sequence). The DNA for the CDR3 is TGTGCCAGTAGTATGAGGGGGGGACTAGCGGGAGGGCCCTACAATGAGCAGTTCTTC. Translation gives CASSMRGGLAGGPYNEQFF.

The chain has TRBV9 and TRBJ1-3; perhaps TRBD1 as D (6 bases). With 4 bases removed from V and 0 bases from J, the gap between germline ends came to 14 bases. The germline gives CDR1 SGDLS, CDR2 YYNGEE. The CDR3 covers 16 residues. CDR3 amino acids: CASSPKPDSSGNTIYF. CDR3 nucleotide sequence: TGTGCCAGCAGCCCCAAACCGGACAGCTCTGGAAACACCATATATTTT.

The chain combines TRBV27 with TRBJ1-5; D gene uncertain. Looked up from germline, CDR1 is MNHEY and CDR2 is SMNVEV (reference sequence). V was shortened by 6 bases and J by 0 bases, with 12 bases between the two germline ends. The CDR3 is 15 amino acids. Here the CDR3 reads CASRRWGISNQPQHF. As DNA, the CDR3 is TGTGCCAGCAGGCGGTGGGGAATTAGCAATCAGCCCCAGCATTTT.

The chain links TRBV30 to TRBJ1-2; D perhaps matches TRBD1 (5 bases). V lost 0 bases and J 5 bases, leaving 16 bases between the germline ends. CDR3 size: 15 residues. The V gene's germline CDR1 is GTSNPN and CDR2 SVGIG (reference sequence). In nucleotides, the CDR3 is TGTGCCTGGAGTGTCTTGCACAGGACTACATATGGCTACACCTTC. Protein: CAWSVLHRTTYGYTF.

This chain connects TRBV29-1 to TRBJ1-1, with TRBD1 identical over 10 bases. The CDR3 contains 13 residues. Unmatched junction bases numbered 5, after V lost 5 bases and J lost 5 bases. Per germline, CDR1 SQVTM and CDR2 ANQGSEA. Here the CDR3 DNA reads TGCAGCGTTACGACAGGGGGCCGGACTGAAGCTTTCTTT. Its translation is CSVTTGGRTEAFF.

This chain connects TRBV28 to TRBJ1-5; perhaps TRBD1 as D (6 bases). The V gene lost 4 bases and the J gene lost 2 bases, with 12 bases spanning the gap. The CDR3 covers 15 residues. The germline V gene has CDR1 MDHEN and CDR2 SYDVKM. CDR3 DNA: TGTGCCAGCAGTTCACAGGGACCGCGCAATCAGCCCCAGCATTTT. It specifies CASSSQGPRNQPQHF.

This chain uses TRBV7-2 with TRBJ1-6, with D perhaps TRBD1 (6 bases). In germline, CDR1 is SGHTA, CDR2 FQGNSA. This CDR3 spans 14 amino acids. Deletions cut 5 bases from V and 11 bases from J, with 16 bases between. CDR3 DNA sequence: TGTGCCAGCAGCGGGATGACAGGCCTGCCACCCCTCCACTTT. Protein: CASSGMTGLPPLHF. Together with reference TRBV7-2 and TRBJ1-6, the CDR3 gives the full variable domain: GAGVSQSPSNKVTEKGKDVELRCDPISGHTALYWYRQSLGQGLEFLIYFQGNSAPDKSGLPSDRFSAERTGGSVSTLTIQRTQQEDSAVYLCASSGMTGLPPLHFGNGTRLTVT.

The chain carries TRBV14 and TRBJ2-7; unclear D gene. V was pared by 2 bases and J by 0 bases, with 8 bases between. This CDR3 is built from 14 residues. CDR1 is SGHDN, CDR2 FVKESK, per germline. CDR3 sequence: CASSQFAHSYEQYF. DNA of the CDR3: TGTGCCAGCAGCCAATTCGCCCACTCCTACGAGCAGTACTTC. Full variable domain (rest looked up from reference TRBV14 and TRBJ2-7): EAGVTQFPSHSVIEKGQTVTLRCDPISGHDNLYWYRRVMGKEIKFLLHFVKESKQDESGMPNNRFLAERTGGTYSTLKVQPAELEDSGVYFCASSQFAHSYEQYFGPGTRLTVT.

The genes are TRBV28 and TRBJ2-7; D is undetermined. CDR1 MDHEN and CDR2 SYDVKM come from the germline V gene. V was shortened by 6 bases and J by 6 bases, with 15 bases between the two germline ends. CDR3 length: 13 residues. CDR3 sequence reads: CASSWGSEIEQYF. The CDR3 nucleotides read TGTGCCAGCAGCTGGGGTTCGGAAATCGAGCAGTACTTC.

The V call is TRBV2, the J call TRBJ2-1; TRBD2 matches at 11 bases. This CDR3 comprises 15 residues. Germline-derived CDR1 and CDR2 are SNHLY and FYNNEI. V shed 6 bases and J 4 bases; nucleotides not matched to a gene: 5. The CDR3 DNA follows: TGTGCCAGCAGGAACCGGACTAGCGGGTACAATGAGCAGTTCTTC. It translates to CASRNRTSGYNEQFF.

V gene TRBV29-1 combines with J gene TRBJ2-2; weak D call: TRBD2 (8 bases). The V and J ends lost 6 bases and 5 bases respectively, with 31 bases between them. This CDR3 region has 19 residues. Per germline, CDR1 SQVTM and CDR2 ANQGSEA. DNA for the CDR3: TGCAGCGTGGCTACAGGGGCCGCTGCTGGGGGACTAGAGACCGGGGAGCTGTTTTTT. This translates into CSVATGAAAGGLETGELFF.